Listed below are T cell receptor beta chains from one sample, sequenced in a study of T cells in Graves' hyperthyroidism and ophthalmopathy. TCRdb reprocessed the multiplex PCR reads via MiXCR and lists one record per CDR3 protein. Of 550,000 to 800,000 distinct CDR3 sequences in the sample, roughly 17% are singletons; the top ten hold less than 20%. The sample comprised blood. These receptors all come from a man between 45 and 60 years old with Graves' hyperthyroidism. Both conserved end residues are part of each CDR3. Each record gives: clone size, V gene, J gene, D gene, CDR3 DNA, CDR3 protein. The D gene is left open where the match is weak. Clone sizes are given selectively: once, few, many, or a class where the clone is expanded.

clone_size: once
v_call: TRBV11-3
j_call: TRBJ2-3
d_call: NA
cdr3_nt: TGTGCCAGCAGCTTAGCGAGGGGGAGCGGACTACGCACAGATACGCAGTATTTT
cdr3_aa: CASSLARGSGLRTDTQYF

clone_size: NA
v_call: TRBV7-9
j_call: TRBJ2-1
d_call: TRBD2
cdr3_nt: TGTGCCAGCAGCTTAGATTCGGGGGGGACCTACAATGAGCAGTTCTTC
cdr3_aa: CASSLDSGGTYNEQFF

clone_size: many
v_call: TRBV7-2
j_call: TRBJ2-5
d_call: TRBD2
cdr3_nt: TGTGCCAGCAGCCCCCACCCCAGGGCTAGCGGGAGGTGGGAGACCCAGTACTTC
cdr3_aa: CASSPHPRASGRWETQYF

clone_size: few
v_call: TRBV19
j_call: TRBJ2-2
d_call: NA
cdr3_nt: TGTGCCAGTGGAGTGCAGAGCGCGAACACCGGGGAGCTGTTTTTT
cdr3_aa: CASGVQSANTGELFF

clone_size: many
v_call: TRBV28
j_call: TRBJ2-2
d_call: TRBD1
cdr3_nt: TGTGCCAGCAGTTTAGGGACAGGGAAGAACACCGGGGAGCTGTTTTTT
cdr3_aa: CASSLGTGKNTGELFF

clone_size: few
v_call: TRBV7-2
j_call: TRBJ2-1
d_call: NA
cdr3_nt: TGTGCCAGCAGCCCGCAGGCCCGAGATGAGCAGTTCTTC
cdr3_aa: CASSPQARDEQFF

clone_size: many
v_call: TRBV28
j_call: TRBJ2-1
d_call: TRBD2
cdr3_nt: TGTGCCAGCAGTTTAGAGGCGGGAGCGGTCTACAATGAGCAGTTCTTC
cdr3_aa: CASSLEAGAVYNEQFF

clone_size: NA
v_call: TRBV19
j_call: TRBJ2-1
d_call: NA
cdr3_nt: TGTGCCAGTAGTAGCTATCGGGCCTACAATGAGCAGTTCTTC
cdr3_aa: CASSSYRAYNEQFF

clone_size: NA
v_call: TRBV28
j_call: TRBJ1-1
d_call: NA
cdr3_nt: TGTGCCAGCAGTTTATTTGTGACGAACACTGAAGCTTTCTTT
cdr3_aa: CASSLFVTNTEAFF

clone_size: many
v_call: TRBV6-1
j_call: TRBJ1-1
d_call: NA
cdr3_nt: TGTGCCAGCAGTGCACCAGGGACCATGAACACTGAAGCTTTCTTT
cdr3_aa: CASSAPGTMNTEAFF

clone_size: few
v_call: TRBV5-6
j_call: TRBJ1-2
d_call: NA
cdr3_nt: TGTGCCAGCAGGGACGGGACCTCCGTCACCTATGGCTACACCTTC
cdr3_aa: CASRDGTSVTYGYTF

clone_size: NA
v_call: TRBV7-9
j_call: TRBJ2-1
d_call: NA
cdr3_nt: TGTGCCAGCAGCTTAGCGGGCAGGGTATCCTACAATGAGCAGTTCTTC
cdr3_aa: CASSLAGRVSYNEQFF

clone_size: few
v_call: TRBV7-3
j_call: TRBJ2-1
d_call: NA
cdr3_nt: TGTGCCAGCAGCACCCGAGCCGCACTCGGATCGTACAATGAGCAGTTCTTC
cdr3_aa: CASSTRAALGSYNEQFF

clone_size: many
v_call: TRBV30
j_call: TRBJ2-7
d_call: TRBD2
cdr3_nt: TGTGCCTGGAGTGTCACCGGGACTAGCGGGAGAACGGCGACGCCCTACGAGCAGTACTTC
cdr3_aa: CAWSVTGTSGRTATPYEQYF

clone_size: many
v_call: TRBV28
j_call: TRBJ2-1
d_call: TRBD2
cdr3_nt: TGTGCCAGCAGTGCGTCAACTAGCGGGAGCTACAATGAGCAGTTCTTC
cdr3_aa: CASSASTSGSYNEQFF

clone_size: NA
v_call: TRBV7-9
j_call: TRBJ2-7
d_call: NA
cdr3_nt: TGTGCCAGCAGCTTAACCCCCGGGGAAGAAATTGCCTACGAGCAGTACTTC
cdr3_aa: CASSLTPGEEIAYEQYF

clone_size: NA
v_call: TRBV10-2
j_call: TRBJ1-3
d_call: NA
cdr3_nt: TGCGCCAGCAGCGAAGACATTAGCGGGAGTATAGATACGCAATATTTT
cdr3_aa: CASSEDISGSIDTQYF

clone_size: many
v_call: TRBV3-1
j_call: TRBJ2-1
d_call: NA
cdr3_nt: TGTGCCAGCAGCCTTACAGGGAAGAGTTACAATGAGCAGTTCTTC
cdr3_aa: CASSLTGKSYNEQFF

clone_size: NA
v_call: TRBV6-1
j_call: TRBJ2-5
d_call: NA
cdr3_nt: TGTGCCAGCAGCACGCTAGGCGTTGAGACCCAGTACTTC
cdr3_aa: CASSTLGVETQYF

clone_size: many
v_call: TRBV19
j_call: TRBJ2-1
d_call: NA
cdr3_nt: TGTGCCAGTAGTATAGTCCGGGCCATCCTCAATGAGCAGTTCTTC
cdr3_aa: CASSIVRAILNEQFF

clone_size: NA
v_call: TRBV9
j_call: TRBJ2-3
d_call: TRBD2
cdr3_nt: TGTGCCAGCAGCGTAGGTGATAGCGGGATCACAGATACGCAGTATTTT
cdr3_aa: CASSVGDSGITDTQYF

clone_size: many
v_call: TRBV24-1
j_call: TRBJ1-1
d_call: NA
cdr3_nt: TGTGCCACCAGTGATTCTCACTCCCGGGGCACTGAAGCTTTCTTT
cdr3_aa: CATSDSHSRGTEAFF

clone_size: many
v_call: TRBV2
j_call: TRBJ1-5
d_call: NA
cdr3_nt: TGTGCCAGCAGTGGCTCCAGGGGAAGCAATCAGCCCCAGCATTTT
cdr3_aa: CASSGSRGSNQPQHF

clone_size: many
v_call: TRBV11-2
j_call: TRBJ2-3
d_call: NA
cdr3_nt: TGTGCCAGCAGCTCAAAGCGAACCTTACCGAGCACAGATACGCAGTATTTT
cdr3_aa: CASSSKRTLPSTDTQYF

clone_size: many
v_call: TRBV27
j_call: TRBJ2-7
d_call: TRBD2
cdr3_nt: TGTGCCAGCAGTAACATACGACTAGCGGGAGGGCCAATCGGCGAGCAGTACTTC
cdr3_aa: CASSNIRLAGGPIGEQYF

clone_size: many
v_call: TRBV29-1
j_call: TRBJ1-1
d_call: TRBD1
cdr3_nt: TGCAGCGTTGTACAGGGGACCCTGAACACTGAAGCTTTCTTT
cdr3_aa: CSVVQGTLNTEAFF

clone_size: NA
v_call: TRBV18
j_call: TRBJ1-3
d_call: NA
cdr3_nt: TGTGCCAGCTCAGCCGGGGGAGACGCTGGAAACACCATATATTTT
cdr3_aa: CASSAGGDAGNTIYF

clone_size: NA
v_call: TRBV12-3/TRBV12-4
j_call: TRBJ2-1
d_call: TRBD1
cdr3_nt: TGTGCCAGCAGGAGACAGGGGGGTTCCTACAATGAGCAGCTCTTC
cdr3_aa: CASRRQGGSYNEQLF

clone_size: many
v_call: TRBV24-1
j_call: TRBJ2-2
d_call: NA
cdr3_nt: TGTGCCACCAGTGATAACGCGCCGGGTGGATCCGGGGAGCTGTTTTTT
cdr3_aa: CATSDNAPGGSGELFF

clone_size: NA
v_call: TRBV24-1
j_call: TRBJ2-3
d_call: TRBD1
cdr3_nt: TGTGCCACCAGTGAATGGGACAGCAGCACAGATACGCAGTATTTT
cdr3_aa: CATSEWDSSTDTQYF

clone_size: few
v_call: TRBV7-6
j_call: TRBJ2-3
d_call: NA
cdr3_nt: TGTGCCAGCAGCGTACGGGAGACAGATACGCAGTATTTT
cdr3_aa: CASSVRETDTQYF

clone_size: many
v_call: TRBV11-1
j_call: TRBJ2-7
d_call: TRBD2
cdr3_nt: TGTGCCAGCAGGCGGTCTAGCGGAGAGGCGCGGGGCGAGCAGTACTTC
cdr3_aa: CASRRSSGEARGEQYF

clone_size: many
v_call: TRBV28
j_call: TRBJ1-1
d_call: TRBD1
cdr3_nt: TGTGCCAGCAGTTCGACCCGACAGGGGGTGAACACTGAAGCTTTCTTT
cdr3_aa: CASSSTRQGVNTEAFF

clone_size: NA
v_call: TRBV19
j_call: TRBJ1-5
d_call: TRBD1
cdr3_nt: TGTGCCAGTAGCCCTGGGACAGTAATGGGTCAGCCCCAGCATTTT
cdr3_aa: CASSPGTVMGQPQHF

clone_size: few
v_call: TRBV5-1
j_call: TRBJ1-5
d_call: TRBD1
cdr3_nt: TGCGCCAGCAGCTCAGGACAGGGGGTGGAACAGCCCCAGCATTTT
cdr3_aa: CASSSGQGVEQPQHF